This entry lists 20 T cell receptor beta chains sequenced from one sample in a study of blood T cell repertoires in COVID-19. This table comes from immunoSEQ multiplex PCR, and its TCRdb copy is limited to in-frame clones, with some not included. The sample holds around 380,000 clones, around 87% seen once. The sequenced sample was PBMCs or T cells enriched from blood (not recorded which). All receptors come from a man under 40 who had recovered from COVID-19.

The rearrangement joins TRBV30 to TRBJ1-4; D unresolved. V was clipped by 0 bases and J by 8 bases, with 13 bases between them. Germline CDR1 and CDR2: GTSNPN and SVGIG (reference sequence). The CDR3 sequence is 14 residues long. CDR3 residues: CAWSVPGSGEKLFF. The CDR3 region has the DNA TGTGCCTGGAGTGTCCCCGGGAGCGGGGAAAAACTGTTTTTT. Using reference TRBV30 and TRBJ1-4 for the parts outside the CDR3, the full variable domain is SQTIHQWPATLVQPVGSPLSLECTVEGTSNPNLYWYRQAAGRGLQLLFYSVGIGQISSEVPQNLSASRPQDRQFILSSKKLLLSDSGFYLCAWSVPGSGEKLFFGSGTQLSVL.

The chain has TRBV7-3 and TRBJ2-1, with TRBD2 matching over 7 bases. After removal of 1 base from V and 6 bases from J, the junction contained 9 bases not matched to a gene. Germline V gives CDR1 SGHTA, CDR2 FQGTGA. CDR3 size: 16 residues. The chain's CDR3 is CASSLRFTSAGNEQFF. DNA for the CDR3: TGTGCCAGCAGCTTAAGGTTCACTAGCGCCGGCAATGAGCAGTTCTTC.

The genes are TRBV24-1 and TRBJ2-5; possibly TRBD2 for D (6 bases). In germline, CDR1 is KGHDR, CDR2 SFDVKD. The CDR3 has 14 amino acids. V was trimmed by 2 bases and J by 2 bases, leaving 8 bases between them. The CDR3 protein is CATSDSLAQETQYF. CDR3 in DNA: TGTGCCACCAGTGATTCACTAGCACAAGAGACCCAGTACTTC.

The rearrangement links TRBV30 to TRBJ1-5, with D possibly TRBD1 on 6 matching bases. The CDR3 spans 13 residues. Per germline, CDR1 GTSNPN and CDR2 SVGIG (reference sequence). Trimming shortened V by 4 bases and J by 6 bases, and 13 bases separated the two germline ends. DNA for the CDR3: TGTGCCTGGAACGCAGGGGTCGGTCAGCCCCAGCATTTT. Its protein is CAWNAGVGQPQHF.

The V and J genes are TRBV21-1 and TRBJ1-2. TRBV21-1 is annotated as a pseudogene. The CDR3 is 17 amino acids. The CDR3 bases are TGTGCCAGCACCATCAGACATCCGGGGGAGGGGAACTATGGCTACACCTTC. Translating it yields CASTIRHPGEGNYGYTF.

The J gene is TRBJ1-2, the V gene TRBV7-8; the D is unclear. The CDR3 spans 14 residues. Between the trimmed V and J ends, which lost 6 bases and 0 bases, there was a span of 11 bases. CDR1 and CDR2 from the germline V gene are SGHVS and FQNEAQ. The CDR3 loop is CASSPRQSNYGYTF. CDR3 sequence (DNA): TGTGCCAGCAGTCCCAGGCAGTCTAACTATGGCTACACCTTC.

J is TRBJ2-1 and V is TRBV5-5; 9 bases align to TRBD1. V was clipped by 4 bases and J by 4 bases; unmatched bases: 9. The germline gives CDR1 SGHKS, CDR2 YYEKEE (reference sequence). This CDR3 is built from 16 residues. DNA for the CDR3: TGTGCCAGCAGCCACTCCGGGACAGGGACTTACAATGAGCAGTTCTTC. This codes for CASSHSGTGTYNEQFF.

The chain carries TRBV19 and TRBJ2-7, with D hard to call. V gave up 3 bases and J gave up 1 base, with 13 bases separating them. CDR3 size: 15 residues. In germline, CDR1 is LNHDA, CDR2 SQIVND (reference sequence). CDR3 in amino acids: CASSMANAPSYEQYF. The CDR3 DNA follows: TGTGCCAGTAGTATGGCCAATGCCCCTTCCTACGAGCAGTACTTC.

This chain joins TRBV27 and TRBJ1-2, with TRBD1 matching over 9 bases. The ends lost 6 bases at V and 8 bases at J; junction bases unmatched: 7. The CDR3 sequence is 13 residues long. Germline-derived CDR1 and CDR2 are MNHEY and SMNVEV (reference sequence). The CDR3 loop is CASRQGASGGYTF. CDR3 bases: TGTGCCAGCAGACAGGGGGCGTCGGGAGGCTACACCTTC.

This chain joins TRBV2 and TRBJ1-4, with 7 positions matching TRBD1. Germline CDR1 reads SNHLY; CDR2 reads FYNNEI. J was trimmed by 0 bases and V by 6 bases; bases with no gene match: 4. CDR3 length: 15 amino acids. The CDR3 DNA reads TGTGCCAGCAGGCCGGGACAGTCAACTAATGAAAAACTGTTTTTT. Its translation: CASRPGQSTNEKLFF. The variable domain in full, completed from reference TRBV2 and TRBJ1-4, reads EPEVTQTPSHQVTQMGQEVILRCVPISNHLYFYWYRQILGQKVEFLVSFYNNEISEKSEIFDDQFSVERPDGSNFTLKIRSTKLEDSAMYFCASRPGQSTNEKLFFGSGTQLSVL.

The genes are TRBV6-5 and TRBJ1-6, with 7 bases fitting TRBD1. Germline V CDR1 and CDR2: MNHEY, SVGAGI. The V gene end was trimmed by 5 bases and the J gene end by 5 bases; junction bases not matched to a gene: 6. This CDR3 contains 15 residues. CDR3 sequence (DNA): TGTGCCAGCAGTACCAGGGGGGCCGATAATTCACCCCTCCACTTT. Its translation is CASSTRGADNSPLHF.

The CDR3 sequence is CASSTQGASGNYGYTF. The CDR3 region has the DNA TGTGCCAGTAGTACCCAGGGGGCGTCTGGTAACTATGGCTACACCTTC. The chain is built from TRBV19 and TRBJ1-2; 8 bases map to TRBD1. The V segment lost 4 bases and the J segment 1 base; nucleotides outside the gene matches: 8. The germline gives CDR1 LNHDA, CDR2 SQIVND (reference sequence). This CDR3 spans 16 amino acids.

The chain recombines TRBV6-1 with TRBJ1-4; perhaps TRBD1 as D (6 bases). Germline V gives CDR1 MNHNS, CDR2 SASEGT. The germline V and J ends were trimmed by 3 bases and 5 bases, with 13 bases remaining between them. This CDR3 region has 15 residues. The CDR3 is CASSDRGGINEKLFF. CDR3 coding DNA: TGTGCCAGCAGTGACCGGGGGGGCATCAATGAAAAACTGTTTTTT.

The chain employs TRBV14 and TRBJ2-3; D remains ambiguous. This CDR3 is built from 13 residues. CDR1 is SGHDN and CDR2 is FVKESK in the germline V gene. V was shortened by 1 base and J by 6 bases, with 8 bases between the two germline ends. In nucleotides, the CDR3 is TGTGCCAGCAGCCAAGGGGCAATCGATACGCAGTATTTT. It specifies CASSQGAIDTQYF.

The CDR3 nucleotides are TGTGCCTGGAGTGTTAGCGGGACTACAGATACGCAGTATTTT. It translates to CAWSVSGTTDTQYF. V usage is TRBV30 and J usage is TRBJ2-3, with 8 bases matching TRBD2. This CDR3 comprises 14 residues. V was pared by 0 bases and J by 3 bases, with 2 bases of the junction left unmatched. Germline V gene data show CDR1 as GTSNPN and CDR2 as SVGIG (reference sequence).

The chain links TRBV19 to TRBJ2-2; D gene ambiguous. This CDR3 region has 13 residues. The V and J ends lost 5 bases and 1 base respectively, with 5 bases between them. Looked up from germline, CDR1 is LNHDA and CDR2 is SQIVND (reference sequence). CDR3 sequence reads: CASSSRNTGELFF. The CDR3 region has the DNA TGTGCCAGTAGTTCGAGGAACACCGGGGAGCTGTTTTTT.

The genes are TRBV6-2 or TRBV6-3 and TRBJ2-7; possibly TRBD2 for D (6 bases). The CDR3 has 13 amino acids. Germline assignment: CDR1 MNHEY and CDR2 SVGEGT. V lost 2 bases to trimming and J lost 3 bases, with 8 bases between them. This CDR3 reads CASSYHGGYEQYF. The DNA of the CDR3 is TGTGCCAGCAGTTACCACGGGGGCTACGAGCAGTACTTC.

The chain combines TRBV10-1 with TRBJ1-1; D is unresolved. Germline V gene sequence: CDR1 WNHNN, CDR2 SYGVQD (reference sequence). CDR3 length: 14 residues. With 3 bases removed from V and 6 bases from J, the gap between germline ends came to 14 bases. Here the CDR3 reads CASSDLVGRAEAFF. CDR3 DNA sequence: TGCGCCAGCAGTGATCTGGTAGGGAGGGCTGAAGCTTTCTTT.

The chain couples TRBV15 to TRBJ1-2, with D possibly being TRBD1 (6 bases). This CDR3 spans 13 amino acids. Germline lookup yields CDR1 LNHNV and CDR2 YYDKDF (reference sequence). Trimming took 0 bases from V and 7 from J, leaving 9 bases between them. The CDR3 DNA follows: TGTGCCACCAGCAGAGACAGGGGAACTGGCTACACCTTC. Encoded protein: CATSRDRGTGYTF.

This chain uses TRBV5-1 with TRBJ2-2; D unresolved. CDR3 size: 13 residues. Germline V gene lookup returns CDR1 SGHRS and CDR2 YFSETQ. V gave up 0 bases and J gave up 4 bases, with 4 bases separating them. The DNA for the CDR3 is TGCGCCAGCAGCTTGGCAGGCACCGGGGAGCTGTTTTTT. Its protein product is CASSLAGTGELFF. The complete variable domain, with remaining parts taken from reference TRBV5-1 and TRBJ2-2, reads KAGVTQTPRYLIKTRGQQVTLSCSPISGHRSVSWYQQTPGQGLQFLFEYFSETQRNKGNFPGRFSGRQFSNSRSEMNVSTLELGDSALYLCASSLAGTGELFFGEGSRLTVL.